The 23 T cell receptor beta chains listed next were all sequenced from one sample in a study of blood T cell repertoires in COVID-19. The assay was immunoSEQ multiplex PCR, and TCRdb's table has in-frame clones only and misses some. The table records approximately 400,000 clones, approximately 77% of them present only once. Specimen: peripheral blood. The receptor set was obtained from a human donor with acute or convalescent COVID-19. The donor label of this sample is uncertain.

The V gene is TRBV30, the J gene TRBJ1-5, with D perhaps matching TRBD1 (5 bases). This CDR3 spans 14 amino acids. CDR1 GTSNPN and CDR2 SVGIG come from the germline V gene (reference sequence). Trimming cost V 2 bases and J 3 bases, with 11 bases left between them. CDR3 residues: CAWSSDNFNQPQHF. The DNA for the CDR3 is TGTGCCTGGAGTTCGGACAACTTCAATCAGCCCCAGCATTTT.

This chain links TRBV28 with TRBJ1-2; possibly TRBD1 for D (6 bases). Germline-derived CDR1 and CDR2 are MDHEN and SYDVKM. The CDR3 covers 14 residues. V lost 4 bases and J 4 bases, leaving 13 bases between the germline ends. CDR3 bases: TGTGCCAGCAGTTCCCTCGGACAGAGCTATGGCTACACCTTC. Translation: CASSSLGQSYGYTF.

The chain joins TRBV18 to TRBJ1-2; 11 bases align to TRBD1. Germline V lookup: CDR1 KGHSH, CDR2 LQKENI. With V trimmed by 3 bases and J by 8 bases, 8 bases remained unmatched. CDR3 length: 15 residues. CDR3 in amino acids: CASSPGMDRGLGYTF. The CDR3 DNA follows: TGTGCCAGCTCACCCGGAATGGACAGGGGGCTCGGCTACACCTTC.

V and J are TRBV29-1 and TRBJ1-1, with D unclear. CDR1 SQVTM and CDR2 ANQGSEA come from the germline V gene. The length of the CDR3 is 14 residues. V lost 4 bases and J lost 2, with 14 bases in between. CDR3 DNA: TGCAGCGTTGCCCTCCTGAGGCTAAACACTGAAGCTTTCTTT. It translates to CSVALLRLNTEAFF.

This chain connects TRBV5-4 to TRBJ2-3; 11 bases fit TRBD2. CDR1 SGHNT and CDR2 YYREEE come from the germline V gene (reference sequence). The CDR3 loop spans 16 amino acids. J lost 8 bases, V lost 3 bases, and 11 bases had no gene match. The CDR3 is CASSSRGLAEYGTQYF. The CDR3 DNA reads as TGTGCCAGCAGCTCTAGGGGACTAGCGGAGTACGGTACGCAGTATTTT.

The CDR3 spells CAWNPPGARYGYTF. CDR3 sequence (DNA): TGTGCCTGGAACCCCCCTGGAGCGCGCTATGGCTACACCTTC. The V gene is TRBV30, the J gene TRBJ1-2; D is uncertain. The CDR3 has 14 residues. The germline V gene encodes CDR1 GTSNPN and CDR2 SVGIG (reference sequence). Trimming cost V 4 bases and J 4 bases, with 16 bases left between them. The whole variable domain, filled in from reference TRBV30 and TRBJ1-2, reads SQTIHQWPATLVQPVGSPLSLECTVEGTSNPNLYWYRQAAGRGLQLLFYSVGIGQISSEVPQNLSASRPQDRQFILSSKKLLLSDSGFYLCAWNPPGARYGYTFGSGTRLTVV.

The rearrangement links TRBV16 to TRBJ1-3, with a possible D match to TRBD1 (5 bases). With 0 bases removed from V and 0 bases from J, the gap between germline ends came to 12 bases. Germline assignment: CDR1 KGHSY and CDR2 FQNENV. The CDR3 sequence is 17 residues long. The CDR3 nucleotides are TGTGCCAGCAGCCAATCGAGTGGGGCGGTCTCTGGAAACACCATATATTTT. Residues: CASSQSSGAVSGNTIYF.

The chain has TRBV4-1 and TRBJ1-3, with D hard to call. Germline assignment: CDR1 MGHRA and CDR2 YSYEKL. This CDR3 has 14 residues. V was pared by 0 bases and J by 9 bases, with 12 bases between. CDR3 region: CASSQEPFGGTIYF. The CDR3 nucleotides are TGCGCCAGCAGCCAAGAACCATTCGGCGGCACCATATATTTT.

V is TRBV28 and J is TRBJ1-2; tentative D call: TRBD1 (6 bases). V was pared by 6 bases and J by 4 bases, with 15 bases between. The germline V gene encodes CDR1 MDHEN and CDR2 SYDVKM. The CDR3 contains 14 residues. The CDR3 bases are TGTGCCAGCAGACCCCACGGACAGATCTATGGCTACACCTTC. Its protein is CASRPHGQIYGYTF.

This clone was observed once. The chain couples TRBV12-3 or TRBV12-4 to TRBJ2-7, with 7 bases that match TRBD1. The CDR3 has 13 residues. The V and J ends lost 5 bases and 4 bases, in that order; junction bases with no gene match: 5. Here the CDR3 reads CASSKGQTYEQYF. The CDR3 DNA is TGTGCCAGCAGTAAGGGACAGACTTACGAGCAGTACTTC.

V and J are TRBV24-1 and TRBJ2-7; D perhaps matches TRBD2 (5 bases). Germline assignment: CDR1 KGHDR and CDR2 SFDVKD. This CDR3 comprises 15 residues. Trimming removed 3 bases at V and 5 bases at J, with 16 bases between. CDR3 in DNA: TGTGCCACCAGTGATCCCGGTCGGGGTTTTAACGAGCAGTACTTC. Its translation is CATSDPGRGFNEQYF.

The chain carries TRBV9 and TRBJ2-1; 7 bases are a match to TRBD1. V gave up 6 bases and J gave up 4 bases; unmatched junction bases: 7. Germline lookup yields CDR1 SGDLS and CDR2 YYNGEE. The CDR3 extends over 14 amino acids. CDR3: CASNRDSFYNEQFF. CDR3 nucleotides: TGTGCCAGCAATCGGGACAGCTTTTACAATGAGCAGTTCTTC.

This clone was detected only once. This chain uses TRBV7-2 with TRBJ1-1; D is unresolved. CDR3 length: 15 residues. V was pared by 1 base and J by 4 bases, with 13 bases between. The V gene's germline CDR1 is SGHTA and CDR2 FQGNSA. CDR3 in DNA: TGTGCCAGCAGCTTAGAGGGAGTCGGGAGCACTGAAGCTTTCTTT. Its protein is CASSLEGVGSTEAFF. Full variable domain (missing parts from reference TRBV7-2 and TRBJ1-1): GAGVSQSPSNKVTEKGKDVELRCDPISGHTALYWYRQSLGQGLEFLIYFQGNSAPDKSGLPSDRFSAERTGGSVSTLTIQRTQQEDSAVYLCASSLEGVGSTEAFFGQGTRLTVV.

This chain connects TRBV28 to TRBJ2-2, with D possibly being TRBD2 (6 bases). V lost 6 bases and J 0 bases, leaving 11 bases between the germline ends. CDR3 length equals 15 residues. Germline assignment: CDR1 MDHEN and CDR2 SYDVKM. CDR3 protein: CASRSGRANTGELFF. In DNA, the CDR3 is TGTGCCAGCAGAAGCGGGCGCGCGAACACCGGGGAGCTGTTTTTT.

In DNA form, the CDR3 reads TGTGCCAGTAGTAAACGGACAGCCCCTACCTACGAGCAGTACTTC. Translated, it gives CASSKRTAPTYEQYF. The chain carries TRBV19 and TRBJ2-7; maybe TRBD1 (6 bases). V was cut by 4 bases and J by 2 bases, with 15 bases left in between. Germline CDR1 reads LNHDA; CDR2 reads SQIVND (reference sequence). This CDR3 is 15 amino acids long.

This chain connects TRBV6-2 or TRBV6-3 to TRBJ1-5; D call uncertain. V was trimmed by 0 bases and J by 4 bases, leaving 7 bases between them. The germline CDR1 and CDR2 sequences are MNHEY and SVGEGT. The CDR3 loop spans 14 amino acids. CDR3: CASSYSARNQPQHF. CDR3 nucleotide sequence: TGTGCCAGCAGTTACTCTGCGAGAAATCAGCCCCAGCATTTT.

In its sample, this clone was seen a few times. This sequence joins TRBV7-8 and TRBJ2-7; D ambiguous. This CDR3 spans 14 amino acids. V lost 3 bases and J lost 1, with 10 bases in between. The V gene's germline CDR1 is SGHVS and CDR2 FQNEAQ. The CDR3 reads CASSFSRTSYEQYF. CDR3 in DNA: TGTGCCAGCAGCTTTAGCAGAACTTCCTACGAGCAGTACTTC.

V usage is TRBV6-4 and J usage is TRBJ2-1; D gene ambiguous. Germline V CDR1 and CDR2: MRHNA, SNTAGT. The V gene lost 4 bases and the J gene lost 0 bases, with 13 bases spanning the gap. The CDR3 sequence is 16 residues long. Here the CDR3 DNA reads TGTGCCAGCAGTGGCGCAGCGCCGAGCTCCTACAATGAGCAGTTCTTC. Translation gives CASSGAAPSSYNEQFF.

This rearrangement joins TRBV23-1 to TRBJ2-3, with 7 bases that match TRBD2. Being an ORF, TRBV23-1 has a function that is uncertain. CDR3 length equals 17 residues. J lost 2 bases, V lost 2 bases, and 10 bases had no gene match. This CDR3 reads CASSQNFGGGNTDTQYF. For the CDR3, the DNA is TGCGCCAGCAGTCAAAATTTTGGGGGGGGAAACACAGATACGCAGTATTTT.

The chain joins TRBV9 to TRBJ2-1, with TRBD2 matching 11 bases. After removal of 3 bases from V and 4 bases from J, the junction contained 6 bases not matched to a gene. The CDR3 covers 16 residues. CDR1 and CDR2 (germline): SGDLS, YYNGEE. This CDR3 reads CASSDKTSGAYNEQFF. The CDR3 bases are TGTGCCAGCAGCGATAAGACTAGCGGGGCTTACAATGAGCAGTTCTTC.

The chain employs TRBV5-4 and TRBJ2-3, with D perhaps matching TRBD2 (5 bases). Trimming stripped 4 bases from V and 1 base from J, with 7 bases between. Per the germline V gene, CDR1 is SGHNT and CDR2 is YYREEE (reference sequence). The CDR3 runs to 13 residues. This CDR3 reads CASSRAGTDTQYF. DNA of the CDR3: TGTGCCAGCAGCCGAGCGGGCACAGATACGCAGTATTTT.

The chain has TRBV7-9 and TRBJ1-5; TRBD1 matches 7 bases. CDR1 and CDR2 from the germline V gene are SEHNR and FQNEAQ (reference sequence). This CDR3 contains 15 residues. V trimming: 0 bases; J trimming: 4 bases; junction bases outside the gene matches: 3. The CDR3 DNA reads as TGTGCCAGCAGCTTAGCGGGACAGCTAAATCAGCCCCAGCATTTT. This encodes CASSLAGQLNQPQHF.

Only one count was recorded for this clone. The rearrangement joins TRBV7-9 to TRBJ1-2; unclear D gene. The germline V and J ends were trimmed by 5 bases and 4 bases, with 8 bases remaining between them. The CDR3 consists of 12 residues. Germline V gene sequence: CDR1 SEHNR, CDR2 FQNEAQ (reference sequence). The CDR3 is CASSQDIYGYTF. The CDR3 region has the DNA TGTGCCAGCAGCCAAGACATCTATGGCTACACCTTC.